This is a list of T cell receptor beta chains from one sample in a study of control samples from healthy donors and cancer patients. TCRdb keeps only in-frame clones here, not all; method: immunoSEQ multiplex PCR. The sample shows roughly 130,000 clones, 70% to 90% of them seen only once. Sequenced: blood. The receptors originated from a woman in her 30s in good health. Both conserved end residues are part of each CDR3. A D gene is named only where the DNA matches it firmly. Expanded clones get a size class; other rows say once, few or many, or leave the size out.

cdr3_nt: TGTGCCACCAGTGATTCGAGGACAGGGGGCGGTGAGACCCAGTACTTC
cdr3_aa: CATSDSRTGGGETQYF
j_call: TRBJ2-5
d_call: TRBD1
clone_size: NA
v_call: TRBV24-1

cdr3_nt: TGTGCCAGCAGTGACACAGGGACCTATGGCTACACCTTC
cdr3_aa: CASSDTGTYGYTF
j_call: TRBJ1-2
d_call: NA
clone_size: NA
v_call: TRBV6-4

cdr3_nt: TGTGCCAGCAGCCAACGAGCAGGGGTGGCTTTCTTT
cdr3_aa: CASSQRAGVAFF
j_call: TRBJ1-1
d_call: NA
clone_size: NA
v_call: TRBV3-1/TRBV3-2

cdr3_nt: TGTGCCAGCAGCCAAGATCCCGGGACAGGGAATACGCAGTATTTT
cdr3_aa: CASSQDPGTGNTQYF
j_call: TRBJ2-3
d_call: TRBD1
clone_size: NA
v_call: TRBV3-1/TRBV3-2

cdr3_nt: TGTGCCAGCAGCGCCCTCAATGAGCAGTTCTTC
cdr3_aa: CASSALNEQFF
j_call: TRBJ2-1
d_call: NA
clone_size: NA
v_call: TRBV7-8

cdr3_nt: TGTGCCAGCAGTGAGCTGGCAGGCGACTATGGCTACACCTTC
cdr3_aa: CASSELAGDYGYTF
j_call: TRBJ1-2
d_call: NA
clone_size: NA
v_call: TRBV6-1

cdr3_nt: TGTGCCAGCAGCACCCGGACTAGCGGGTTTTTATCCTACAATGAGCAGTTCTTC
cdr3_aa: CASSTRTSGFLSYNEQFF
j_call: TRBJ2-1
d_call: TRBD2
clone_size: NA
v_call: TRBV7-2

cdr3_nt: TGTGCCAGCCTCCCTCGTCGGGGAATGAATTCACCCCTCCACTTT
cdr3_aa: CASLPRRGMNSPLHF
j_call: TRBJ1-6
d_call: NA
clone_size: once
v_call: TRBV28

cdr3_nt: TGTGCCAGCAGCCAAGAGTGGGGCAGCTCCTACAATGAGCAGTTCTTC
cdr3_aa: CASSQEWGSSYNEQFF
j_call: TRBJ2-1
d_call: NA
clone_size: NA
v_call: TRBV4-2

cdr3_nt: TGTGCCAGCAGCCCAAAGGGGGGGGCGGGGGTAAATCAGCCCCAGCATTTT
cdr3_aa: CASSPKGGAGVNQPQHF
j_call: TRBJ1-5
d_call: NA
clone_size: once
v_call: TRBV7-8

cdr3_nt: TGTGCCAGCACTTCGGGTGGAGGGGACACTGAAGCTTTCTTT
cdr3_aa: CASTSGGGDTEAFF
j_call: TRBJ1-1
d_call: NA
clone_size: NA
v_call: TRBV2

cdr3_nt: TGTGCCAGCACCCTACTTCGAGGGGGGACGAACACTGAAGCTTTCTTT
cdr3_aa: CASTLLRGGTNTEAFF
j_call: TRBJ1-1
d_call: NA
clone_size: NA
v_call: TRBV7-9

cdr3_nt: TGCAGCGGCCAGGGTGGGGCAGCTGAAGCTTTCTTT
cdr3_aa: CSGQGGAAEAFF
j_call: TRBJ1-1
d_call: NA
clone_size: NA
v_call: TRBV29-1

cdr3_nt: TGCAGCGTTGAAAATGTGGGAGGCGCAGATACGCAGTATTTT
cdr3_aa: CSVENVGGADTQYF
j_call: TRBJ2-3
d_call: NA
clone_size: NA
v_call: TRBV29-1

cdr3_nt: TGTGCCAGCAGCTTACACTCAGGGTCGACCGGGGAGCTGTTTTTT
cdr3_aa: CASSLHSGSTGELFF
j_call: TRBJ2-2
d_call: NA
clone_size: NA
v_call: TRBV7-9

cdr3_nt: TGTGCCAGCAGGGACAGGGGCTATGGCTACACCTTC
cdr3_aa: CASRDRGYGYTF
j_call: TRBJ1-2
d_call: TRBD1
clone_size: NA
v_call: TRBV6-5

cdr3_nt: TGTGCCAGCAGCGTCTCGACAGGGACGAGCTATGGCTACACCTTC
cdr3_aa: CASSVSTGTSYGYTF
j_call: TRBJ1-2
d_call: TRBD1
clone_size: NA
v_call: TRBV9

cdr3_nt: TGTGCTAGCAGCCAAGGAAACCAAGAGACCCAGTACTTC
cdr3_aa: CASSQGNQETQYF
j_call: TRBJ2-5
d_call: NA
clone_size: NA
v_call: TRBV7-7

cdr3_nt: TGTGCCACCAGTGGACCGGGACAGGGGTACACTGAAGCTTTCTTT
cdr3_aa: CATSGPGQGYTEAFF
j_call: TRBJ1-1
d_call: TRBD1
clone_size: NA
v_call: TRBV24-1

cdr3_nt: TGTGCCTGCCGATTTTACAATGAGCAGTTCTTC
cdr3_aa: CACRFYNEQFF
j_call: TRBJ2-1
d_call: NA
clone_size: NA
v_call: TRBV30

cdr3_nt: TGCGCCAGCAGCTGGGAGGGTCAAGGCTACACCTTC
cdr3_aa: CASSWEGQGYTF
j_call: TRBJ1-2
d_call: NA
clone_size: NA
v_call: TRBV5-1

cdr3_nt: TGTGCCAGCAGTTTATCCCCCGGCGAGACAGGGGGCGTAGGGCAGTTCTTC
cdr3_aa: CASSLSPGETGGVGQFF
j_call: TRBJ2-1
d_call: TRBD1
clone_size: NA
v_call: TRBV28

cdr3_nt: TGTGCCAGCAGCCCGGGGACTAGTCTCTACAATGAGCAGTTCTTC
cdr3_aa: CASSPGTSLYNEQFF
j_call: TRBJ2-1
d_call: TRBD2
clone_size: NA
v_call: TRBV11-2

cdr3_nt: TGTGCCATCAGTGGGAAACAGGGTTCGAACACTGAAGCTTTCTTT
cdr3_aa: CAISGKQGSNTEAFF
j_call: TRBJ1-1
d_call: NA
clone_size: NA
v_call: TRBV10-3

cdr3_nt: TGCGCCAGCAGCTCGGGACTAGCGGCCAACACCGGGGAGCTGTTTTTT
cdr3_aa: CASSSGLAANTGELFF
j_call: TRBJ2-2
d_call: TRBD2
clone_size: few
v_call: TRBV5-1

cdr3_nt: TGTGCCAGCAGCTTAGCGGGGGGGGCCAATCAGCCCCAGCATTTT
cdr3_aa: CASSLAGGANQPQHF
j_call: TRBJ1-5
d_call: NA
clone_size: NA
v_call: TRBV11-2

cdr3_nt: TGTGCCAGCAGCGTACGGGCTAGCGGGAGTCACACAGATACGCAGTATTTT
cdr3_aa: CASSVRASGSHTDTQYF
j_call: TRBJ2-3
d_call: TRBD2
clone_size: once
v_call: TRBV9

cdr3_nt: TGTGCCTGGGTAGAAACAGGGTGGGGAAACTATGGCTACACCTTC
cdr3_aa: CAWVETGWGNYGYTF
j_call: TRBJ1-2
d_call: NA
clone_size: NA
v_call: TRBV30

cdr3_nt: TGTGCCAGCAGCAGAGGGACATACAGCAAGGTCGAGCAGTACTTC
cdr3_aa: CASSRGTYSKVEQYF
j_call: TRBJ2-7
d_call: NA
clone_size: once
v_call: TRBV7-8

cdr3_nt: TGTGCCTGGGGGGGGGACTACCAAGAGACCCAGTACTTC
cdr3_aa: CAWGGDYQETQYF
j_call: TRBJ2-5
d_call: TRBD2
clone_size: NA
v_call: TRBV30

cdr3_nt: TGTGCCAGCAGCCAGGTCAGCGGGAGTATCTACAATGAGCAGTTCTTC
cdr3_aa: CASSQVSGSIYNEQFF
j_call: TRBJ2-1
d_call: TRBD2
clone_size: NA
v_call: TRBV14

cdr3_nt: TGCGCCAGCAGTGAGTCGGGACAGGTGGACACCGGGGAGCTGTTTTTT
cdr3_aa: CASSESGQVDTGELFF
j_call: TRBJ2-2
d_call: TRBD1
clone_size: NA
v_call: TRBV10-2

cdr3_nt: TGTGCCTGGAGCCCCGTTCAGGGGGCGGGTGAAAAACTGTTTTTT
cdr3_aa: CAWSPVQGAGEKLFF
j_call: TRBJ1-4
d_call: TRBD1
clone_size: NA
v_call: TRBV30

cdr3_nt: TGTGCCAGCAGTGAAGCCCCTAACAGGAGCAATCAGCCCCAGCATTTT
cdr3_aa: CASSEAPNRSNQPQHF
j_call: TRBJ1-5
d_call: NA
clone_size: NA
v_call: TRBV2

cdr3_nt: TGCGCCAGCAGCCAAGTAGGGGAGGGGAATCAGCCCCAGCATTTT
cdr3_aa: CASSQVGEGNQPQHF
j_call: TRBJ1-5
d_call: NA
clone_size: NA
v_call: TRBV4-1

cdr3_nt: TGTGCCAGCAGCCGGAGCGGGGCTGGGACTGAAGCTTTCTTT
cdr3_aa: CASSRSGAGTEAFF
j_call: TRBJ1-1
d_call: NA
clone_size: NA
v_call: TRBV3-1/TRBV3-2

cdr3_nt: TGTGCCAGCAGCAAAGATAACCCCAAAACAACCTCCGGGGCCAACGTCCTGACTTTC
cdr3_aa: CASSKDNPKTTSGANVLTF
j_call: TRBJ2-6
d_call: NA
clone_size: NA
v_call: TRBV21-1

cdr3_nt: TGCGCCAGCAGCCAGGGACAGGGGCAGCCCCAGCATTTT
cdr3_aa: CASSQGQGQPQHF
j_call: TRBJ1-5
d_call: TRBD1
clone_size: once
v_call: TRBV5-1

cdr3_nt: TGCGCCAGCAGTGAAGTCCAAGAGACCCAGTACTTC
cdr3_aa: CASSEVQETQYF
j_call: TRBJ2-5
d_call: NA
clone_size: NA
v_call: TRBV10-2

cdr3_nt: TGTGCCATCTGGGATGAAAACACCATATATTTT
cdr3_aa: CAIWDENTIYF
j_call: TRBJ1-3
d_call: NA
clone_size: NA
v_call: TRBV10-3

cdr3_nt: TGTGCCAGCAGCCCCGATTGGGGGGGCCCCCTTAACTATGGCTACACCTTC
cdr3_aa: CASSPDWGGPLNYGYTF
j_call: TRBJ1-2
d_call: NA
clone_size: NA
v_call: TRBV4-2

cdr3_nt: TGCGCCAGCAGTCACAACACAACTAATGAAAAACTGTTTTTT
cdr3_aa: CASSHNTTNEKLFF
j_call: TRBJ1-4
d_call: NA
clone_size: NA
v_call: TRBV4-1

cdr3_nt: TGTGCCAGCAGTGAAGCGTGGGACAGAGGCGAGCAGTACTTC
cdr3_aa: CASSEAWDRGEQYF
j_call: TRBJ2-7
d_call: TRBD1
clone_size: NA
v_call: TRBV6-1

cdr3_nt: TGCGCCAGCAGTCTAGACGGAGGGAGCTACACCTTC
cdr3_aa: CASSLDGGSYTF
j_call: TRBJ1-2
d_call: NA
clone_size: NA
v_call: TRBV5-1

cdr3_nt: TGTGCCAGCAGTGCTTGGGCAGCAACTAATGAAAAACTGTTTTTT
cdr3_aa: CASSAWAATNEKLFF
j_call: TRBJ1-4
d_call: NA
clone_size: NA
v_call: TRBV2

cdr3_nt: TGTGCCAGCAGCAAAGGCCCGGACAGTAGAAACACCATATATTTT
cdr3_aa: CASSKGPDSRNTIYF
j_call: TRBJ1-3
d_call: NA
clone_size: NA
v_call: TRBV11-3

cdr3_nt: TGTGCCAGCAGTCGGACTAATTCCTACGAGCAGTACTTC
cdr3_aa: CASSRTNSYEQYF
j_call: TRBJ2-7
d_call: NA
clone_size: NA
v_call: TRBV6-5

cdr3_nt: TGTGCCAGCAGCTTATCAGGGGATAACTATGGCTACACCTTC
cdr3_aa: CASSLSGDNYGYTF
j_call: TRBJ1-2
d_call: NA
clone_size: once
v_call: TRBV7-3

cdr3_nt: TGTGCCAGCAGCCCAGGGGTGGGGGGCTACACCTTC
cdr3_aa: CASSPGVGGYTF
j_call: TRBJ1-2
d_call: NA
clone_size: once
v_call: TRBV3-1/TRBV3-2

cdr3_nt: TGCGCCAGCAGCTTGGTGGGACTAGCGGGAGGGGGCTACGAGCAGTACTTC
cdr3_aa: CASSLVGLAGGGYEQYF
j_call: TRBJ2-7
d_call: TRBD2
clone_size: NA
v_call: TRBV5-1

cdr3_nt: TGTGCCAGCAATTGGCAGGTCGGACTCCATGGCTACACCTTC
cdr3_aa: CASNWQVGLHGYTF
j_call: TRBJ1-2
d_call: NA
clone_size: NA
v_call: TRBV28

cdr3_nt: TGTGCCTGGAGCTCGGGGGTGCAGGATTCACCCCTCCACTTT
cdr3_aa: CAWSSGVQDSPLHF
j_call: TRBJ1-6
d_call: NA
clone_size: NA
v_call: TRBV30

cdr3_nt: TGTGCCAGCTCATTTCGACAGTTCAGCGAAGCTTTCTTT
cdr3_aa: CASSFRQFSEAFF
j_call: TRBJ1-1
d_call: NA
clone_size: NA
v_call: TRBV18

cdr3_nt: TGTGCCAGCAGTAACACCGGGACCACCTACGAGCAGTACTTC
cdr3_aa: CASSNTGTTYEQYF
j_call: TRBJ2-7
d_call: NA
clone_size: few
v_call: TRBV27

cdr3_nt: TGTGCCAGCAGCTTATCTGGGGAAGAAAAACTGTTTTTT
cdr3_aa: CASSLSGEEKLFF
j_call: TRBJ1-4
d_call: NA
clone_size: NA
v_call: TRBV7-9

cdr3_nt: TGTGCCAGCAGCCACCCGCCGGGACAGGGACCCTTAAACTCTGGAAACACCATATATTTT
cdr3_aa: CASSHPPGQGPLNSGNTIYF
j_call: TRBJ1-3
d_call: TRBD1
clone_size: NA
v_call: TRBV6-6

cdr3_nt: TGCGCCAGCAGCCTCGGGACAGGGAACTATGGCTACACCTTC
cdr3_aa: CASSLGTGNYGYTF
j_call: TRBJ1-2
d_call: TRBD1
clone_size: NA
v_call: TRBV5-1

cdr3_nt: TGTGCCAGCAGCTTAGTCGGTCCCAATCAGCCCCAGCATTTT
cdr3_aa: CASSLVGPNQPQHF
j_call: TRBJ1-5
d_call: NA
clone_size: NA
v_call: TRBV7-2

cdr3_nt: TGTGCGAGCAAGGGAAACAGGGGCCTCTCCTACGAGCAGTACTTC
cdr3_aa: CASKGNRGLSYEQYF
j_call: TRBJ2-7
d_call: TRBD1
clone_size: NA
v_call: TRBV6-5